This T cell receptor beta chain emerged from a study of post-analysis software for immune sequencing data (dated by TCRdb to between 2015 and 2016). At the level of the whole study: Relapsing-remitting, secondary progressive and progressive-relapsing multiple sclerosis were recorded as disease courses, and subtype annotation was lacking for some patients. The patient repertoires were compared against approximately ten previously published healthy control repertoires obtained from donors aged 6 to 25 years. A subset of samples was prepared in parallel using single-end sample barcoding, then pooled and co-amplified after Illumina adapter ligation.

To demonstrate the VDJtools post-analysis software, TCR beta repertoires were profiled from the peripheral blood of more than 10 young patients with multiple sclerosis. The multiple sclerosis patients were children and adolescents ranging in age from about 6 to 17 years. Broad study findings and their caveats: Significantly higher frequencies in patients than in controls were found for several TRBV segments, including TRBV5-6, TRBV5-1 and TRBV20-1. Strong co-clustering of samples prepared in the same batch was shown by direct clustering with F measure, prompting a batch-effect correction. The multiple sclerosis patient group was slightly younger than the control group. Multiple sclerosis patients had significantly lower normalized Chao1 diversity than controls, a result that suggests substantial peripheral T-cell clonal expansion.

Receptor libraries were prepared by PCR. Sequencer: Illumina HiSeq 2500. To reduce PCR and sequencing biases, unique molecular identifiers were incorporated into the TCR beta cDNA libraries. Per 1 to 10 million input T cells, approximately 500,000 cDNA molecules were obtained, such that each molecule approximated one T cell. The same protocol used for the earlier healthy control dataset was applied to prepare and sequence the patient libraries. Samples belonging to the same batch were prepared together, multiplexed and sequenced on a shared HiSeq lane. Processing in the source paper ran as follows. Raw barcoded reads were processed with MIGEC, and single-read molecular identifier groups were discarded before consensus assembly and CDR3 extraction. Clonotype tables were post-analysed with VDJtools, and diversity was normalized by down-sampling all datasets to the smallest sample size. Repertoire overlap clustering matched CDR3 amino acid but not nucleotide sequences to correct batch-related cross-sample contamination. The public reads were reprocessed in TCRdb via fastp at Q25 and MiXCR, keeping in-frame beta chains. Each CDR3 protein appears once, grouped with its most common genes and DNA. TCRdb, not the original authors, processed these V and J calls. This sample gives about 820,000 distinct CDR3 sequences in total; 53% of them show up just once. Approximately 4.4% of the sample is taken by the ten largest.

Note on this clonotype: Its antigen is still unknown. Base quality data are lacking; no much larger clone is found one base away.

The germline ends are 9 bases apart after V is trimmed by 2 bases and J by 4 bases. In the germline V gene, CDR1 corresponds to SGDLS and CDR2 to YYNGEE. From the cysteine through the phenylalanine, the CDR3 covers 13 amino acids. This entry keeps only the CDR3 DNA: 39 bases, framed from base 1. The TCR comes from a girl aged 10 to 17 with multiple sclerosis. The material sequenced was blood. Rearrangement joined TRBV9 to TRBJ1-1; perhaps TRBD1 is the D gene, with 6 bases matching. The CDR3 region has the sequence CASSVEQGTEAFF. The DNA is TGTGCCAGCAGCGTGGAACAGGGCACTGAAGCTTTCTTT.